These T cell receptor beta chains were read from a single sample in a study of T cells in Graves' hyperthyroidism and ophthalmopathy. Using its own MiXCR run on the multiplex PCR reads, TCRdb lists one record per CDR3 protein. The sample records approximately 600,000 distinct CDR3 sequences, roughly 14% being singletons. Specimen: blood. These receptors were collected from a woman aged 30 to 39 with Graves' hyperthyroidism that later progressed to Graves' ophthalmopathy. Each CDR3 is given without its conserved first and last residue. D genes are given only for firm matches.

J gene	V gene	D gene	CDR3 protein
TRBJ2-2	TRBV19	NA	ASSEGSTETNTGELF
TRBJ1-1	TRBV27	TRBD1	ASSSGTGAINMNTEAF
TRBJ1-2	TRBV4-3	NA	ASSQGHVDYGYT
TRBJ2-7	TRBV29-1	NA	SKRQRPYEQY
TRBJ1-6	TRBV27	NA	ASRWNSYNSPLH
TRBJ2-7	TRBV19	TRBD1	ASAGTGNYEQY
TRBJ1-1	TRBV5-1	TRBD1	ASSLEGQGNTEAF
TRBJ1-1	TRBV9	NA	ASSVNLDKNTEAF
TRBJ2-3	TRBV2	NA	ASSDRGTDTQY
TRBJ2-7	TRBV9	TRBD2	ASSVAGGSGPTYEQY
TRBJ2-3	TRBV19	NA	ASSIVSRGHTDTQY
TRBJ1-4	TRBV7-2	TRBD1	ASSLRGDSRSQYEKLF
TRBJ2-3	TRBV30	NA	AWSLGPSTQY
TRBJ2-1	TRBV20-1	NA	SAQRTDAAF
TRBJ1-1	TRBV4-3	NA	ASSQDWGADRAF
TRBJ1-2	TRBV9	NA	ASSRDLPLDHGYT
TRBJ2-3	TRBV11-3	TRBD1	ASSLEVRGTDTQY
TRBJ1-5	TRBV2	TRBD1	ASKEGAPQPQH
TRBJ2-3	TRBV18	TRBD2	ASSPGTSFKY
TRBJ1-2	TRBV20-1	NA	SASRVVALYGYT
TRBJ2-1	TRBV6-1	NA	ASKVDSNEQF
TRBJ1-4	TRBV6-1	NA	ASMEGGSGEKLF
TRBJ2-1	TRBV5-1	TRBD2	ASSLKAGTSGTGVPGQF
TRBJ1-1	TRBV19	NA	ASFQGGQGPTEAF
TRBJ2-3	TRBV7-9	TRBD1	ASRRTDRGEGTDTQY
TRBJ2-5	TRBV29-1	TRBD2	SVEVTSSGSRQETQY
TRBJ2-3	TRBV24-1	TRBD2	ATSDMVSGSSAADTQY
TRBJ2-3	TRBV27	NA	ASSLRGHTQY
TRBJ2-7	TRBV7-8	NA	ASSLILDSYEQY
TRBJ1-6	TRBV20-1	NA	SARPAQGMSDSPLH
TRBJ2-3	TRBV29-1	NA	SPRTARTDTQY
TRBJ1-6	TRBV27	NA	ASSWGGEPLH
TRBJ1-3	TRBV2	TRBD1	ASNKAPGQQNRNTIY
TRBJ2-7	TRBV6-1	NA	ASSESPWGRRSYEQY
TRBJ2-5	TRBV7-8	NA	ASSLEGASGGQETQY
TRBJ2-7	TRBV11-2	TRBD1	ASSLSGSGQEGDEQY
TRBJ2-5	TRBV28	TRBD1	ASSLRTGLFQETQY
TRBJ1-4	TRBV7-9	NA	ASSLENNEKLF
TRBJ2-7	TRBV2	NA	AQGGASYEQY
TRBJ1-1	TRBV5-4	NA	ASSLARGLNTEAF
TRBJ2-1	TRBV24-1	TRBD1	ATSSRTGRLYNEQF
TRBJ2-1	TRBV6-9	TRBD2	ASSYLGASGSSYNEQF
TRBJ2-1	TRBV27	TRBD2	ASSLAGEEF
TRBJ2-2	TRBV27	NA	ASSLVSSGELF
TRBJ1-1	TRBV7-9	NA	ASSLPPRGDTEAF